This is a list of T cell receptor beta chains from one sample in a study of cytomegalovirus exposure and HLA in healthy donors. Profiling relied on immunoSEQ multiplex PCR, and the TCRdb table lists in-frame clones only, not all of them. This table holds fewer than 110,000 clones, 82% found once. The sequencing input was PBMCs. The receptor set was obtained from a man younger than 45 in good health and CMV-seropositive. CDR3s leave out the opening cysteine and the closing phenylalanine or tryptophan.

v_gene	CDR3aa
TRBV20-1	SASPTRGYT
TRBV7-6	ASSLFYSSTDTQY
TRBV6-1	ASSEIQDEQY
TRBV11-2	ASSLPGRRNYGYT
TRBV5-1	ASSLGRGLAGGDEQF
TRBV2	ASSEALQTARGI
TRBV6-5	ASSYSPVGRGDEQY
TRBV19	AGGGRYNQPQH
TRBV6-5	ASRVGGRGETQY
TRBV19	ASSIGGEYNEQF
TRBV27	ASSLWGLNEKLF
TRBV2	ASSPLAGKYEQY
TRBV11-3	ASSLGGAPIGANGLT
TRBV11-2	ASSGRGGNEQF
TRBV10-2	ASLLRLAGNYEQY
TRBV10-3	AIRDRGAGDSPLH
TRBV30	AWSSWGPNYGYT
TRBV19	ASTGTSGGFEQF
TRBV29-1	SVEPTFNTEAF
TRBV5-6	ASSLGTGTSHEKLF
TRBV5-4	ASSLQGSNTEAF
TRBV30	AWSGGQGNSPLH
TRBV5-8	ASSFGQGRINQPQH
TRBV19	ASSIGTGSHEQY
TRBV5-6	ASSLGAGRSNQPQH
TRBV5-1	ASSYTTRGAGETQY
TRBV7-9	SSSPGAYEQY
TRBV5-4	ASSFSGQGDGYT
TRBV7-9	ASGTETQY
TRBV19	ASSDYGGGNQPQH
TRBV5-4	ASSSPDGVAF
TRBV11-2	ASSLTGTGGGGYT
TRBV6-6	ASSYSRADTQY
TRBV10-3	AINPEGRKSRPQH
TRBV2	ASSETPDRMFQETQY
TRBV5-1	ASSWALGPSNTGELF
TRBV7-9	ASSLDRSGNTIY
TRBV19	ASNGTFYTDTQY
TRBV5-1	ASSFYSSNTEAF
TRBV9	ASSSPQNYGYT
TRBV5-6	ASSLGSRGYT
TRBV6-5	ASSYSASGGLDTQY
TRBV9	ASSVGSLAGGLETQY
TRBV10-1	ASTAQVGYTEAF
TRBV19	ASSIGGLTSGANVLT
TRBV9	ASSSKKDGGASNEQY
TRBV4-1	ASSQPLAPPRTGEQY